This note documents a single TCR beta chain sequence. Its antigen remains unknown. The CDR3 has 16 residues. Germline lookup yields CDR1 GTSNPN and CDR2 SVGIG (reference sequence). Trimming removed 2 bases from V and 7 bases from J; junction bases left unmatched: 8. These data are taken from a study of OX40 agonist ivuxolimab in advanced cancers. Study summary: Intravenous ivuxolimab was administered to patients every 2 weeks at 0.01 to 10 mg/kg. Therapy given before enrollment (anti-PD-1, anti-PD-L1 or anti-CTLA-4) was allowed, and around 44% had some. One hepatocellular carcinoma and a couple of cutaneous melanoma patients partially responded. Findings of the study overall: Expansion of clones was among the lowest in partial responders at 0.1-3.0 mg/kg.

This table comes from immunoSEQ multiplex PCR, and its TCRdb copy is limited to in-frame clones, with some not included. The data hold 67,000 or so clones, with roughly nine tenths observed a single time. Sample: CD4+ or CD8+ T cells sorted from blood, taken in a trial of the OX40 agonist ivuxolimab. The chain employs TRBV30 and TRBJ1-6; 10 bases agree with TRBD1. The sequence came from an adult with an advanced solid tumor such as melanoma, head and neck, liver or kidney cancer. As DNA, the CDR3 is TGTGCCTGGAGTATTTACGGACAGGGGGGCAATTCACCCCTCCACTTT. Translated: CAWSIYGQGGNSPLHF.